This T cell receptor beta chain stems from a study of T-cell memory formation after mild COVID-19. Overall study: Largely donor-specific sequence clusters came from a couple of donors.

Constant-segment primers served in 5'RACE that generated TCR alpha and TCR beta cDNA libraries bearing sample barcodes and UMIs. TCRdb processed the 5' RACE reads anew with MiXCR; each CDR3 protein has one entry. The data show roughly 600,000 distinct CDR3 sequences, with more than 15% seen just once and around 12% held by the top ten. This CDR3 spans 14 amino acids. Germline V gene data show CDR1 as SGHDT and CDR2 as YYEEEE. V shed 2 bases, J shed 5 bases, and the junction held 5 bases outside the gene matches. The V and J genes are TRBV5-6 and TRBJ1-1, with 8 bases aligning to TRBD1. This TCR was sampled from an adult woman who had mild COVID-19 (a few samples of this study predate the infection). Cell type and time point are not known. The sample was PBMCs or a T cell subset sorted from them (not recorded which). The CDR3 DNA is TGTGCCAGCAGCTTCGGCAGGGGGCGAACTGAAGCTTTCTTT. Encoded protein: CASSFGRGRTEAFF.